What follows is one TCR beta chain and its context. This CDR3 region has 15 residues. Germline-derived CDR1 and CDR2 are SGHVS and FQNEAQ. V shed 4 bases, J shed 2 bases, and the junction held 2 bases outside the gene matches. The data belong to a study of blood T cell repertoires in COVID-19. Across the whole study: Italy, Spain and the United States were the sources of the convalescent and acute COVID-19 samples. Nucleic acid was either cDNA or gDNA, and it came from T cells, B-cell-depleted T cells, or PBMCs.

In the authors' methods: Estimation of nucleated cell counts relied on the amplification of reference gene primers. Assay used: immunoSEQ multiplex PCR; TCRdb lists only in-frame clones, some missing. Clone size and the V and J calls come from that table; the DNA yielded D and trimming. The sample carries fewer than 60,000 clones, more than 75% recorded once. The sequenced sample was peripheral blood. This chain uses TRBV7-8 with TRBJ2-3; 11 positions agree with TRBD2. The receptor comes from a man aged 50 to 60 with acute or convalescent COVID-19. This chain's CDR3 is CASSSLAGATDTQYF. DNA for the CDR3: TGTGCCAGCAGCTCACTAGCGGGGGCCACAGATACGCAGTATTTT.